Listed here is a single TCR beta chain. The antigen is unknown. The entry originates in a study of shared clonotypes between healthy human individuals. Study outcomes and limitations: Sharing of clonotypes among donors was expected to vary with sequencing depth.

Across several immunoSEQ plates, the genomic DNA of each subset was split evenly. Every unsorted PBMC PCR replicate was loaded with 250 to 300 ng DNA, tens of thousands of T cell genomes. Assay: immunoSEQ multiplex PCR; the TCRdb copy retains only in-frame clones and omits some. The table shows about 470,000 clones, with 70% to 80% occurring only once. The donor population consisted of healthy HIV-negative adults with no recent acute infections or vaccinations. Per the germline V gene, CDR1 is MNHEY and CDR2 is SMNVEV (reference sequence). The J segment lost 2 bases and the V segment lost 6 bases, leaving 5 bases of the junction unmatched. The CDR3 totals 14 residues.

The V gene is TRBV27, the J gene TRBJ2-3; 7 nucleotides agree with TRBD2. Material: PBMCs. This receptor was obtained from a woman aged 40 to 50 in good health. Some clones in this sample may be carry-over from other donors' samples. In DNA, the CDR3 is TGTGCCAGCAGAGCCGGGACTAACACAGATACGCAGTATTTT. Amino acids: CASRAGTNTDTQYF.